This TCR beta chain came from a study of T cells in localized non-small cell lung cancer. Overall study findings and caveats: There was an association of higher blood T cell density with longer overall survival. Uninvolved neighboring lung showed the greatest T cell clonality, exceeding tumor.

TCRdb keeps only in-frame clones here, not all; method: immunoSEQ multiplex PCR. This repertoire shows approximately 140,000 clones, approximately 88% found once; its top ten account for over 1.5%. V lost 3 bases, J lost 4 bases, and 7 bases lay in between. The V gene's germline CDR1 is KGHSH and CDR2 LQKENI. The CDR3 length is 13 residues. As for this clone: No antigen is known for it.

The V call is TRBV18, the J call TRBJ1-5; no definite D call. Sequencing was performed on peripheral blood, taken before any cancer treatment. This sequence originates from a female donor aged 60 or older with stage I lung adenocarcinoma. This chain's CDR3 is CASSPAENQPQHF. CDR3 DNA sequence: TGTGCCAGCTCACCGGCCGAAAATCAGCCCCAGCATTTT. The full variable domain, rest sourced from reference TRBV18 and TRBJ1-5, is NAGVMQNPRHLVRRRGQEARLRCSPMKGHSHVYWYRQLPEEGLKFMVYLQKENIIDESGMPKERFSAEFPKEGPSILRIQQVVRGDSAAYFCASSPAENQPQHFGDGTRLSIL.